The 16 T cell receptor beta chains below come from one sample, sequenced in a study of T-cell memory formation after mild COVID-19. One entry per CDR3 protein, called by TCRdb with MiXCR from the 5' RACE reads. The table has 400,000 or so distinct CDR3 sequences, 20% seen once. The sequenced material came from PBMCs or a T cell subset sorted from them (not recorded which). All receptors derive from an adult woman who had mild COVID-19 (a few samples of this study predate the infection). Cell type and time point are not known.

The table lists this clonotype with many counts. The J gene is TRBJ1-1, the V gene TRBV7-9; D perhaps matches TRBD1 (5 bases). This CDR3 has 14 residues. V was shortened by 3 bases and J by 1 base, with 9 bases between the two germline ends. Germline CDR1 SEHNR, CDR2 FQNEAQ (reference sequence). The CDR3 nucleotides are TGTGCCAGCAGCTTCGGTCAGGGGAACACTGAAGCTTTCTTT. Translating gives CASSFGQGNTEAFF.

The chain couples TRBV12-3 or TRBV12-4 to TRBJ2-1, with D possibly matching TRBD2 (7 bases). There are 18 residues in the CDR3. The ends were cut back, 6 bases at V and 2 bases at J, with 23 bases in the middle. DNA for the CDR3: TGTGCCAGCAGCCCTGGGGGCAGAGGGAGGGTTACCTACAATGAGCAGTTCTTC. This encodes CASSPGGRGRVTYNEQFF.

This chain links TRBV15 with TRBJ1-1; the match to TRBD1 covers 10 bases. There are 15 residues in the CDR3. Trimming took 3 bases from V and 5 from J; bases not matched to a gene: 6. Germline CDR1 is LNHNV and CDR2 is YYDKDF (reference sequence). The DNA for the CDR3 is TGTGCCACCAGCAGGGACAGGGGGTACGGAACTGAAGCTTTCTTT. Translated, it gives CATSRDRGYGTEAFF.

The table lists this clonotype with many counts. The chain links TRBV7-9 to TRBJ2-3; D uncertain. The germline V gene has CDR1 SEHNR and CDR2 FQNEAQ (reference sequence). The V gene lost 1 base and the J gene lost 11 bases, with 10 bases spanning the gap. The CDR3 runs to 12 residues. This CDR3 is CASSLEWVGQYF. The CDR3 nucleotides are TGTGCCAGCAGCTTAGAGTGGGTCGGGCAGTATTTT.

The V call is TRBV12-3 or TRBV12-4, the J call TRBJ2-5; 11 nucleotides align to TRBD2. CDR3 size: 16 residues. The trim removed 6 bases at V and 5 bases at J, leaving 11 bases unmatched. CDR3 amino acids: CASSPKIAGGPETQYF. CDR3 coding DNA: TGTGCCAGCAGCCCGAAGATAGCGGGGGGGCCTGAGACCCAGTACTTC.

This chain joins TRBV5-1 and TRBJ2-6; D remains unclear. The CDR3 is 15 residues long. The germline V gene encodes CDR1 SGHRS and CDR2 YFSETQ. Trimming pared 5 bases from V and 1 base from J, leaving 10 bases between. The CDR3 region is CASREAMSGANVLTF. In nucleotides, the CDR3 is TGCGCCAGCAGGGAAGCGATGTCTGGGGCCAACGTCCTGACTTTC.

The chain is built from TRBV6-1 and TRBJ1-6; D is unclear. This CDR3 region has 16 residues. Germline V gene data show CDR1 as MNHNS and CDR2 as SASEGT. V lost 5 bases to trimming and J lost 0 bases, with 11 bases between them. The CDR3 DNA is TGTGCCAGCAGTCCAACTCGGAGCTCCTATAATTCACCCCTCCACTTT. Its protein is CASSPTRSSYNSPLHF.

V is TRBV6-2 or TRBV6-3 and J is TRBJ2-3; 10 bases match TRBD2. V dropped 0 bases and J dropped 2; count of bases not matched to a gene: 2. The germline V gene has CDR1 MNHEY and CDR2 SVGEGT. There are 16 residues in the CDR3. CDR3 residues: CASSYSLAGVTDTQYF. CDR3 nucleotides: TGTGCCAGCAGTTACTCGCTAGCGGGGGTCACAGATACGCAGTATTTT.

The chain has TRBV20-1 and TRBJ2-7; tentatively, D is TRBD1 (6 bases). The ends were cut back, 3 bases at V and 3 bases at J, with 12 bases in the middle. The germline CDR1 and CDR2 sequences are DFQATT and SNEGSKA (reference sequence). The CDR3 runs 13 residues. CDR3 protein: CSASWTVYYEQYF. CDR3 DNA: TGCAGTGCTAGTTGGACAGTGTACTACGAGCAGTACTTC.

In this sample, this clonotype turned up many times. The V call is TRBV27, the J call TRBJ1-2, with a weak D call TRBD1 (6 bases). Germline-derived CDR1 and CDR2 are MNHEY and SMNVEV (reference sequence). There are 14 residues in the CDR3. V lost 1 base and J 6 bases, leaving 12 bases between the germline ends. CDR3 bases: TGTGCCAGCAGTTTATATGGGACAAATAATGGCTACACCTTC. Translated: CASSLYGTNNGYTF.

The rearrangement uses TRBV3-1 and TRBJ2-1, with 10 nucleotides matching TRBD2. The CDR3 totals 17 residues. Per the germline V gene, CDR1 is LGHDT and CDR2 is YNNKEL (reference sequence). V lost 0 bases to trimming and J lost 0 bases; unmatched junction nucleotides: 2. CDR3 region: CASSQDSSGSSYNEQFF. The DNA of the CDR3 is TGTGCCAGCAGCCAAGATTCTAGCGGGAGCTCCTACAATGAGCAGTTCTTC.

The chain recombines TRBV14 with TRBJ2-2, with 14 positions matching TRBD2. This CDR3 comprises 18 residues. Unmatched junction bases numbered 9, after V lost 6 bases and J lost 3 bases. Germline assignment: CDR1 SGHDN and CDR2 FVKESK. This CDR3 is CASRQTGLAGDHTGELFF. CDR3 nucleotides: TGTGCCAGCAGACAAACGGGACTAGCGGGAGATCACACCGGGGAGCTGTTTTTT.

The chain employs TRBV3-1 and TRBJ1-2; 8 bases agree with TRBD1. This CDR3 comprises 14 residues. The trim removed 4 bases at V and 8 bases at J, leaving 9 bases unmatched. The germline V gene encodes CDR1 LGHDT and CDR2 YNNKEL (reference sequence). The CDR3 sequence: CASSLGQGMGGYTF. The CDR3 bases are TGTGCCAGCAGCCTTGGACAGGGTATGGGAGGCTACACCTTC.

The V call is TRBV12-3 or TRBV12-4, the J call TRBJ1-1, with 10 positions matching TRBD1. Losses at the gene ends were 3 bases for V and 1 base for J; bases not matched to a gene: 2. CDR3 size: 15 residues. CDR3 region: CASSFRTGGNTEAFF. The CDR3 coding sequence is TGTGCCAGCAGTTTTAGGACAGGGGGGAACACTGAAGCTTTCTTT.

DNA of the CDR3: TGTGCCAGCGGAGGGGGCTTCTCCGAAGCTTTCTTT. Protein: CASGGGFSEAFF. This chain uses TRBV2 with TRBJ1-1; TRBD1 matches 7 bases. This CDR3 region has 12 residues. V lost 8 bases, J lost 8 bases, and 8 bases stayed unmatched. CDR1 and CDR2 from the germline V gene are SNHLY and FYNNEI.

This clonotype has only a few counts. The chain links TRBV10-3 to TRBJ2-1, with D maybe TRBD2 (6 bases). The CDR3 is made up of 12 amino acids. CDR1 and CDR2 (germline): ENHRY, SYGVKD. Trimming took off 11 bases at V and 7 bases at J, with 15 bases between the two ends. CDR3 region: CALGDFFNEQFF. The CDR3 DNA reads TGTGCCTTGGGGGACTTTTTTAATGAGCAGTTCTTC.